This TCR beta chain was documented in a study of blood T cell repertoires in COVID-19. Across the whole study: COVID-19 samples from acute and convalescent phases originated in the United States, Italy and Spain. PBMCs, B-cell-depleted T cells, or T cells provided the cDNA or gDNA that made up the material.

J gave up 2 bases and V 3 bases, and 3 bases lay outside the gene matches. The CDR3 spans 16 residues. The germline V gene encodes CDR1 LNHDA and CDR2 SQIVND (reference sequence). Authors' methods: By means of reference gene primer amplification, nucleated cell counts were estimated. Produced via immunoSEQ multiplex PCR; TCRdb's table is partial and in-frame only. V and J calls and clone size are as listed in that table; D and trimming were resolved from the DNA. The profile covers over 130,000 clones, with about four fifths appearing a single time and roughly 2% taken by the ten largest. The chain joins TRBV19 to TRBJ1-5; 11 bases are shared with TRBD1. Sequences were obtained from peripheral blood. The TCR sequence derives from a man aged 65 to 79 with acute or convalescent COVID-19. The CDR3 sequence: CASSMEGQGGNQPQHF. In nucleotides, the CDR3 is TGTGCCAGTAGTATGGAGGGACAGGGGGGCAATCAGCCCCAGCATTTT.